A selection of T cell receptor beta chains follows, all from one sample in a study of T cells in localized non-small cell lung cancer. Using immunoSEQ multiplex PCR, the repertoire was profiled, and TCRdb retains in-frame clones only, with some absent. The repertoire holds tens of thousands of clones, more than 75% seen once, with approximately 16% in the top ten. Sequences were derived from PBMCs, sampled before any cancer treatment. The receptors were gathered from a woman aged 35 to 70 with stage II squamous cell lung carcinoma. Both conserved end residues are part of each CDR3. The order of the fields is D gene, V gene, clone size, J gene, CDR3 protein, CDR3 DNA. A D gene is named only where the DNA matches it firmly. The size of a clone is reported for some rows only, either as once, few or many, or as a class for expanded clones.

.	TRBV18	.	TRBJ1-1	CASSPPMNTEAFF	TGTGCCAGCTCACCACCGATGAACACTGAAGCTTTCTTT
TRBD2	TRBV2	few	TRBJ2-2	CASNGLAGRGELFF	TGTGCCAGCAATGGGCTAGCGGGACGGGGGGAGCTGTTTTTT
TRBD1	TRBV29-1	.	TRBJ1-4	CSVGRTGGEKLFF	TGCAGCGTTGGTAGGACAGGGGGCGAAAAACTGTTTTTT
TRBD1	TRBV9	.	TRBJ2-7	CASSVAPGGTYEQYF	TGTGCCAGCAGCGTAGCTCCAGGGGGAACCTACGAGCAGTACTTC
TRBD2	TRBV4-2	.	TRBJ2-3	CASSQVLAGGPGSDTQYF	TGTGCCAGCAGCCAGGTCCTAGCGGGAGGGCCGGGGTCAGATACGCAGTATTTT
TRBD1	TRBV5-6	.	TRBJ2-5	CASSLSRGYETQYF	TGTGCCAGCAGCTTGAGCAGGGGGTATGAGACCCAGTACTTC
.	TRBV5-4	.	TRBJ1-1	CASQGIRGNTEAFF	TGTGCCAGTCAAGGGATCAGGGGAAACACTGAAGCTTTCTTT
.	TRBV6-5	.	TRBJ1-1	CASSFTGNTEAFF	TGTGCCAGCAGTTTCACAGGGAACACTGAAGCTTTCTTT
.	TRBV4-1	.	TRBJ1-5	CASSHTGINQPQHF	TGCGCCAGCAGCCATACAGGGATCAATCAGCCCCAGCATTTT
.	TRBV6-6	.	TRBJ1-1	CASSYGDTEAFF	TGTGCCAGCAGTTACGGCGACACTGAAGCTTTCTTT
.	TRBV20-1	few	TRBJ1-1	CSANTWTEAFF	TGCAGTGCTAACACCTGGACTGAAGCTTTCTTT
.	TRBV2	.	TRBJ1-2	CASSGLDGLLGGYTF	TGTGCCAGCAGTGGGCTGGACGGACTTCTAGGGGGCTACACCTTC
TRBD2	TRBV7-2	.	TRBJ2-7	CATRLAGAGEQYF	TGTGCCACCAGACTAGCGGGAGCGGGAGAGCAGTACTTC
TRBD1	TRBV10-3	.	TRBJ1-4	CAISDGRGDEKLFF	TGTGCCATCAGTGATGGCAGGGGGGATGAAAAACTGTTTTTT
TRBD2	TRBV7-9	.	TRBJ2-3	CASSLRSASGRTDTQYF	TGTGCCAGCAGCTTAAGGTCGGCTAGCGGGAGGACAGATACGCAGTATTTT
TRBD2	TRBV7-2	.	TRBJ2-7	CASTLSGTMIYEQYF	TGTGCCAGCACTCTCTCCGGGACTATGATCTACGAGCAGTACTTC
.	TRBV6-5	.	TRBJ2-5	CASSFGQKGEQETQYF	TGTGCCAGCAGTTTTGGCCAAAAAGGGGAACAAGAGACCCAGTACTTC
TRBD1	TRBV27	.	TRBJ2-3	CASSLRNQGATDTQYF	TGTGCCAGCAGCCTACGAAACCAGGGGGCCACAGATACGCAGTATTTT
.	TRBV7-2	once	TRBJ1-5	CASSLVAGSNQPQHF	TGTGCCAGCAGCTTAGTGGCAGGGAGCAATCAGCCCCAGCATTTT
TRBD2	TRBV13	.	TRBJ2-7	CASSYRGSSGREQYF	TGTGCCAGCAGCTACCGCGGGAGTTCAGGTCGCGAGCAGTACTTC
.	TRBV18	.	TRBJ1-1	CASSTWRENTEAFF	TGTGCCAGCTCGACCTGGAGAGAGAACACTGAAGCTTTCTTT
.	TRBV11-1	.	TRBJ2-7	CASSLWGRSSYEQYF	TGTGCCAGCAGCTTATGGGGCCGGAGCTCCTACGAGCAGTACTTC
TRBD1	TRBV18	.	TRBJ1-5	CASSPTGGGNQPQHF	TGTGCCAGCTCACCCACAGGGGGCGGCAATCAGCCCCAGCATTTT
.	TRBV4-3	.	TRBJ2-3	CASSSGLRKDTQYF	TGCGCCAGCAGCTCCGGACTAAGAAAAGATACGCAGTATTTT
TRBD2	TRBV5-1	.	TRBJ2-5	CASSLVVAGPAETQYF	TGCGCCAGCAGCTTGGTGGTAGCGGGGCCTGCAGAGACCCAGTACTTC
TRBD1	TRBV19	few	TRBJ1-1	CASSIVGDRVNTEAFF	TGTGCCAGTAGTATAGTAGGGGACAGAGTGAACACTGAAGCTTTCTTT
.	TRBV4-3	once	TRBJ1-6	CASSQDWWQVNSPLHF	TGCGCCAGCAGCCAAGATTGGTGGCAGGTTAATTCACCCCTCCACTTT
TRBD2	TRBV5-6	.	TRBJ2-5	CASSSLTSDLKQETQYF	TGTGCCAGCAGCTCGTTGACTAGCGATTTAAAACAAGAGACCCAGTACTTC
TRBD2	TRBV29-1	.	TRBJ2-7	CSVGEAAGGSEQYF	TGCAGCGTTGGAGAAGCGGCGGGAGGGTCCGAGCAGTACTTC
.	TRBV9	.	TRBJ2-7	CASSPRQSYEQYF	TGTGCCAGCAGCCCGCGACAGAGCTACGAGCAGTACTTC
TRBD2	TRBV4-2	.	TRBJ2-2	CASSQEGLDTGELFF	TGTGCCAGCAGCCAAGAGGGACTAGACACCGGGGAGCTGTTTTTT
TRBD2	TRBV10-3	.	TRBJ2-1	CAISSTSGRNYNEQFF	TGTGCCATCAGTTCGACTAGCGGGAGAAATTACAATGAGCAGTTCTTC
TRBD1	TRBV6-6	once	TRBJ2-7	CASNGQGSSYEQYF	TGTGCCAGCAACGGACAGGGAAGCTCCTACGAGCAGTACTTC
TRBD1	TRBV18	.	TRBJ1-5	CASSPRDSGGNQPQHF	TGTGCCAGCTCACCCCGGGACAGCGGGGGCAATCAGCCCCAGCATTTT
TRBD2	TRBV4-1	.	TRBJ2-1	CASSQEAGTSGNEQFF	TGCGCCAGCAGCCAAGAAGCCGGGACTAGCGGAAATGAGCAGTTCTTC
.	TRBV14	few	TRBJ1-1	CASSNPGGGTEAFF	TGTGCCAGCAGCAACCCTGGAGGGGGGACTGAAGCTTTCTTT
TRBD1	TRBV4-1	.	TRBJ1-4	CASSPKGQRATNEKLFF	TGCGCCAGCAGCCCAAAGGGACAGCGCGCAACTAATGAAAAACTGTTTTTT
TRBD2	TRBV11-3	.	TRBJ2-7	CASSFASGGYEQYF	TGTGCCAGCAGCTTTGCTAGCGGTGGCTACGAGCAGTACTTC
TRBD1	TRBV2	.	TRBJ1-5	CASSEETGREPQHF	TGTGCCAGCAGTGAAGAGACAGGGAGGGAGCCCCAGCATTTT
.	TRBV4-1	.	TRBJ2-2	CASSQDADPGVGELFF	TGCGCCAGCAGCCAAGATGCGGACCCCGGGGTGGGGGAGCTGTTTTTT
TRBD2	TRBV9	.	TRBJ2-7	CASSVGPTSGYEQYF	TGTGCCAGCAGCGTAGGCCCCACTAGCGGCTACGAGCAGTACTTC
.	TRBV7-2	.	TRBJ1-5	CASSLGSAGQPQHF	TGTGCCAGCAGCTTAGGGTCGGCAGGTCAGCCCCAGCATTTT
.	TRBV12-5	.	TRBJ1-3	CASGLGGGNTIYF	TGTGCTAGTGGTTTGGGTGGTGGAAACACCATATATTTT
TRBD1	TRBV27	.	TRBJ1-3	CASSLTGSSGNTIYF	TGTGCCAGCAGTTTGACAGGGAGCTCTGGAAACACCATATATTTT
.	TRBV2	.	TRBJ1-1	CASSIYTRNTEAFF	TGTGCCAGCAGCATATATACACGGAACACTGAAGCTTTCTTT
TRBD1	TRBV28	.	TRBJ2-1	CASSPEQGAYNEQFF	TGTGCCAGCAGCCCCGAACAGGGGGCCTACAATGAGCAGTTCTTC
.	TRBV6-5	.	TRBJ2-2	CASSWVWTNTGELFF	TGTGCCAGCAGTTGGGTCTGGACGAACACCGGGGAGCTGTTTTTT
TRBD1	TRBV28	.	TRBJ2-7	CASSLDRGLSYEQYF	TGTGCCAGCAGTTTAGACAGGGGCCTCTCCTACGAGCAGTACTTC
TRBD1	TRBV2	.	TRBJ1-2	CASSIQGINYGYTF	TGTGCCAGCAGTATACAGGGGATTAACTATGGCTACACCTTC
.	TRBV6-1	.	TRBJ1-2	CASSGTELSPDDYGYTF	TGTGCCAGCAGTGGGACAGAGCTATCGCCGGATGACTATGGCTACACCTTC
TRBD1	TRBV19	.	TRBJ1-1	CATSDRGAPSWTEAFF	TGTGCCACCTCAGACAGGGGAGCACCTTCGTGGACTGAAGCTTTCTTT
.	TRBV5-4	few	TRBJ1-1	CASSSTGPF	TGTGCCAGCAGCTCGACCGGGCCCTTT
TRBD1	TRBV28	.	TRBJ2-7	CASSAYPDRGWGEQYF	TGTGCCAGCAGCGCGTACCCCGACAGGGGTTGGGGCGAGCAGTACTTC
TRBD1	TRBV11-2	.	TRBJ2-4	CASSFSTGVQNIQYF	TGTGCCAGCAGCTTTAGCACAGGGGTCCAAAACATTCAGTACTTC
.	TRBV5-6	once	TRBJ2-7	CASSLFGYEQYF	TGTGCCAGCAGCTTGTTTGGTTACGAGCAGTACTTC